This TCR beta chain was documented in a study of cytomegalovirus exposure and HLA in healthy donors. The CDR3 length is 15 residues. The PCR ran on 60 Vbeta and 13 Jbeta primers. The data were produced by immunoSEQ multiplex PCR, yet TCRdb's version contains in-frame clones alone and is incomplete. The profile shows some 150,000 clones, 65% to 80% of them singletons. The receptor was isolated from a man between 35 and 55 years old in good health and CMV-seronegative. Sequenced: PBMCs. The gene calls are TRBV21-1 and TRBJ1-1; whether TRBD1, the table's D call, matches the DNA was not checked. TRBV21-1 is classified as a pseudogene. CDR3 bases: TGTGCCAGCAGCCTCCGGACAGGACCGAACACTGAAGCTTTCTTT. Translation gives CASSLRTGPNTEAFF.